These T cell receptor beta chains were read from a single sample in a study of blood T cell repertoires in COVID-19. Assay used: immunoSEQ multiplex PCR; TCRdb lists only in-frame clones, some missing. The repertoire holds hundreds of thousands of clones, roughly 90% seen once, with approximately 4.5% in the top ten. Sequenced material: PBMCs or T cells enriched from blood (not recorded which). All receptors come from a woman aged 18-35 years with acute COVID-19. Each CDR3 is given with its conserved first and last residue. Size tells how often a clone was seen (once, few, many) or the class of an expanded clone, and some rows leave it out.

J gene: TRBJ1-1; V gene: TRBV30; clone size: .; CDR3 protein: CAWSLGRAGAFF
J gene: TRBJ2-7; V gene: TRBV27; clone size: .; CDR3 protein: CASRTQGVGPYEQYF
J gene: TRBJ1-5; V gene: TRBV28; clone size: .; CDR3 protein: CASRLLSGQGLNQPQHF
J gene: TRBJ1-2; V gene: TRBV27; clone size: once; CDR3 protein: CASSISGTGGTGYTF
J gene: TRBJ1-2; V gene: TRBV7-3; clone size: .; CDR3 protein: CASSLTPPGAAGYTF
J gene: TRBJ2-1; V gene: TRBV11-3; clone size: .; CDR3 protein: CASSLDRVNEQFF
J gene: TRBJ1-6; V gene: TRBV6-5; clone size: .; CDR3 protein: CASRGNAYNSPLHF
J gene: TRBJ2-3; V gene: TRBV24-1; clone size: .; CDR3 protein: CATSDSTGGGITDTQYF
J gene: TRBJ1-3; V gene: TRBV2; clone size: .; CDR3 protein: CASSETGGNTIYF
J gene: TRBJ2-7; V gene: TRBV4-2; clone size: once; CDR3 protein: CASSQEGTGFYEQYF
J gene: TRBJ2-3; V gene: TRBV27; clone size: .; CDR3 protein: CASSLDGRRYTQYF
J gene: TRBJ2-5; V gene: TRBV5-4; clone size: .; CDR3 protein: CASSPGGDRGEETQYF
J gene: TRBJ2-5; V gene: TRBV28; clone size: .; CDR3 protein: CASSPSETQYF
J gene: TRBJ1-1; V gene: TRBV6-1; clone size: .; CDR3 protein: CASSSGQEMNTEAFF
J gene: TRBJ2-1; V gene: TRBV7-3; clone size: .; CDR3 protein: CASSPTGASYNEQFF
J gene: TRBJ2-2; V gene: TRBV19; clone size: .; CDR3 protein: CASSLIERIGELFF
J gene: TRBJ1-4; V gene: TRBV18; clone size: .; CDR3 protein: CASSPRTGVNEKLFF
J gene: TRBJ2-1; V gene: TRBV19; clone size: .; CDR3 protein: CASSKPYRVNEQFF
J gene: TRBJ2-7; V gene: TRBV29-1; clone size: .; CDR3 protein: CSAALPGMNEQYF
J gene: TRBJ2-7; V gene: TRBV5-1; clone size: .; CDR3 protein: CASSLVTSGRFPYEQYF
J gene: TRBJ1-1; V gene: TRBV29-1; clone size: .; CDR3 protein: CSVLRPGGEAFF
J gene: TRBJ1-3; V gene: TRBV5-5; clone size: .; CDR3 protein: CASSLGSQGAGNTIYF
J gene: TRBJ1-1; V gene: TRBV5-8; clone size: .; CDR3 protein: CASSLTTQGLLGETEAFF
J gene: TRBJ1-2; V gene: TRBV27; clone size: .; CDR3 protein: CASFQGDGYTF
J gene: TRBJ1-2; V gene: TRBV27; clone size: .; CDR3 protein: CASSPLQGNLYGYTF
J gene: TRBJ1-4; V gene: TRBV6-5; clone size: .; CDR3 protein: CASSMTALNEKLFF
J gene: TRBJ2-3; V gene: TRBV24-1; clone size: .; CDR3 protein: CATSDPGQADTQYF
J gene: TRBJ1-1; V gene: TRBV29-1; clone size: .; CDR3 protein: CSVSDRAEAFF
J gene: TRBJ2-7; V gene: TRBV14; clone size: .; CDR3 protein: CASSQNPTSVRGVGEQYF
J gene: TRBJ2-7; V gene: TRBV28; clone size: .; CDR3 protein: CASSSDRSSYEQYF
J gene: TRBJ1-2; V gene: TRBV5-1; clone size: few; CDR3 protein: CASSVDRTSLAGYTF
J gene: TRBJ2-5; V gene: TRBV10-3; clone size: .; CDR3 protein: CAISGGLAGGIETQYF
J gene: TRBJ2-7; V gene: TRBV15; clone size: .; CDR3 protein: CATSRDISGTSPYEQYF
J gene: TRBJ1-1; V gene: TRBV9; clone size: .; CDR3 protein: CASSGTGEAFF
J gene: TRBJ2-7; V gene: TRBV5-1; clone size: once; CDR3 protein: CASSPDRGLREQYF
J gene: TRBJ1-2; V gene: TRBV29-1; clone size: .; CDR3 protein: CSVDHQTATRSYTF
J gene: TRBJ1-2; V gene: TRBV19; clone size: .; CDR3 protein: CASWTGEDYGYTF
J gene: TRBJ1-6; V gene: TRBV2; clone size: .; CDR3 protein: CASTPEVLRPLHF
J gene: TRBJ1-1; V gene: TRBV6-5; clone size: .; CDR3 protein: CASRRDRIMNTEAFF
J gene: TRBJ1-2; V gene: TRBV27; clone size: .; CDR3 protein: CASSFGLLYGYTF
J gene: TRBJ2-7; V gene: TRBV19; clone size: .; CDR3 protein: CASSIRVPGQGYYEQYF
J gene: TRBJ1-1; V gene: TRBV9; clone size: .; CDR3 protein: CASSVVGDTMNTEAFF
J gene: TRBJ2-2; V gene: TRBV18; clone size: .; CDR3 protein: CASSPRMTGGDTGELFF
J gene: TRBJ1-2; V gene: TRBV19; clone size: .; CDR3 protein: CASSNGTGGYGYTF
J gene: TRBJ2-1; V gene: TRBV7-9; clone size: once; CDR3 protein: CASSPTSLYNEQFF
J gene: TRBJ1-1; V gene: TRBV5-1; clone size: .; CDR3 protein: CASSRGQGSGTEAFF
J gene: TRBJ1-5; V gene: TRBV7-6; clone size: .; CDR3 protein: CASSSRVDQPQHF
J gene: TRBJ1-4; V gene: TRBV19; clone size: .; CDR3 protein: CASSTRDSNEKLFF
J gene: TRBJ2-5; V gene: TRBV28; clone size: .; CDR3 protein: CASSQLTAQETQYF